Listed here is a single T cell receptor beta chain. The data were obtained in a study of control samples from healthy donors and cancer patients. Trimming cost V 5 bases and J 6 bases; bases outside gene matches: 7. Looked up from germline, CDR1 is MNHEY and CDR2 is SVGEGT. The CDR3 contains 13 residues. Here immunoSEQ multiplex PCR was the method, and the copy in TCRdb shows in-frame clones only, minus some. The sample carries just under 100,000 clones, 85% to 95% recorded once. Sequencing was done on a sample of blood. This clonotype originated in a man aged 18-30 years in good health. This chain links TRBV6-2 or TRBV6-3 with TRBJ2-7; 7 nucleotides line up with TRBD2. CDR3 sequence (DNA): TGTGCCAGCAGTACCGGGACTATCTCCGAGCAGTACTTC. This translates into CASSTGTISEQYF.